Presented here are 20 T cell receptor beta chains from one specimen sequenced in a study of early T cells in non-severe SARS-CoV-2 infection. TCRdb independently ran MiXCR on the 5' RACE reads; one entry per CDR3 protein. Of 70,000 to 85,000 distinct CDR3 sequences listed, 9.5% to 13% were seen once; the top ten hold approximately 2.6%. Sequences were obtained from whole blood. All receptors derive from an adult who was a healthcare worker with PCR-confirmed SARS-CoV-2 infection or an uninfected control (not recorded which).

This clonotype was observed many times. CDR3 DNA: TGTGCCAGCAGCTTAGGGCGGGAGACCTACAATGAGCAGTTCTTC. This translates into CASSLGRETYNEQFF. This chain joins TRBV7-8 and TRBJ2-1; TRBD2 agrees at 7 bases. Germline assignment: CDR1 SGHVS and CDR2 FQNEAQ. Unmatched junction bases numbered 2, after V lost 1 base and J lost 2 bases. This CDR3 contains 15 residues.

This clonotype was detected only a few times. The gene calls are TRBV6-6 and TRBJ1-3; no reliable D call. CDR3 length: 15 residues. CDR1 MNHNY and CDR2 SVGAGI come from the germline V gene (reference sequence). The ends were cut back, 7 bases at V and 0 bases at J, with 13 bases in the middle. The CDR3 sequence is CASISGHYSGNTIYF. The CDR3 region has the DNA TGTGCCAGCATCTCCGGGCACTACTCTGGAAACACCATATATTTT.

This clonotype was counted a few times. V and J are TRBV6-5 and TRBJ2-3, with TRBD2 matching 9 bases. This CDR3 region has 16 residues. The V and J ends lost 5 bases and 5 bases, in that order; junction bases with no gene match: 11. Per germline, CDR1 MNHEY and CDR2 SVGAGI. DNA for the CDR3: TGTGCCAGCAGTCCCTCAGGCGGGGGGGCCGGAGATACGCAGTATTTT. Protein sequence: CASSPSGGGAGDTQYF.

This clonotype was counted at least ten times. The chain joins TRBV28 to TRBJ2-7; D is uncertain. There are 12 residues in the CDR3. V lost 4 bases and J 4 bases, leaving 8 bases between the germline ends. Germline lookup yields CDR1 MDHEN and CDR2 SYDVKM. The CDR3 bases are TGTGCCAGCAGTTCCGACGGTTACGAGCAGTACTTC. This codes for CASSSDGYEQYF.

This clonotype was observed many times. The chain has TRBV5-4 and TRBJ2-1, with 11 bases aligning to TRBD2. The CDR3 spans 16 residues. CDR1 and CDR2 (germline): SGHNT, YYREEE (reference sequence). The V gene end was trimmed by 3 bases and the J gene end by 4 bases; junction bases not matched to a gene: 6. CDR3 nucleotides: TGTGCCAGCAGCTCCGGGACTAGCGGACAATACAATGAGCAGTTCTTC. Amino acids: CASSSGTSGQYNEQFF.

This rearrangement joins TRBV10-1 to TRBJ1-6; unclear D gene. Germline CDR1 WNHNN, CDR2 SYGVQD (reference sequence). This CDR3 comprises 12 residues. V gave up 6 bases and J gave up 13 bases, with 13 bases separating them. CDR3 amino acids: CASRDHRGPLHF. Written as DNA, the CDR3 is TGCGCCAGCAGGGACCACCGTGGGCCCCTCCACTTT.

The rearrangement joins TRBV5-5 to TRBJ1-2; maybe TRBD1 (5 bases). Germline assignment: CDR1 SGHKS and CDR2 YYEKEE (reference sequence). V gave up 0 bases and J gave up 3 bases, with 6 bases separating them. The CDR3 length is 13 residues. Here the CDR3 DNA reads TGTGCCAGCAGCTTGGAGACAGACTATGGCTACACCTTC. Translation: CASSLETDYGYTF. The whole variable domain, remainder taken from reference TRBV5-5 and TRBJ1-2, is DAGVTQSPTHLIKTRGQQVTLRCSPISGHKSVSWYQQVLGQGPQFIFQYYEKEERGRGNFPDRFSARQFPNYSSELNVNALLLGDSALYLCASSLETDYGYTFGSGTRLTVV.

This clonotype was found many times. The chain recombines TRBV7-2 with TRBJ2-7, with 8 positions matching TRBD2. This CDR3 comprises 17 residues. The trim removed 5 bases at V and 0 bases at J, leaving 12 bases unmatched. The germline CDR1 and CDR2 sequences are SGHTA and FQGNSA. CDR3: CASSTPRSGGSSYEQYF. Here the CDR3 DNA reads TGTGCCAGCAGCACCCCTAGAAGCGGGGGAAGCTCCTACGAGCAGTACTTC.

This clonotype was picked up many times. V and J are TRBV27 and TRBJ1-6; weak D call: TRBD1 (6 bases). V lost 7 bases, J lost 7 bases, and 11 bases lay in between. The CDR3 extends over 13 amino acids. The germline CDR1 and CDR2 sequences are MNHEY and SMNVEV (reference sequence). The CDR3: CASTRTVNSPLHF. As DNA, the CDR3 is TGTGCCAGCACGAGGACAGTGAATTCACCCCTCCACTTT.

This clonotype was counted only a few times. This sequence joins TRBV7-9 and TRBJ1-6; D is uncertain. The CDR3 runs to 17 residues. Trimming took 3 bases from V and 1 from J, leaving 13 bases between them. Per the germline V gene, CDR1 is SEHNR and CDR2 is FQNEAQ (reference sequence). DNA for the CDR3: TGTGCCAGCAGCTTGGCTTACCCCGGTTCCTATAATTCACCCCTCCACTTT. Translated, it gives CASSLAYPGSYNSPLHF.

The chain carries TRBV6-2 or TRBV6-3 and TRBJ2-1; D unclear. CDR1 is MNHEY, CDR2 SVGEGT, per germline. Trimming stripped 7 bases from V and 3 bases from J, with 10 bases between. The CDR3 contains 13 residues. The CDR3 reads CASTQRIYNEQFF. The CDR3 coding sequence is TGTGCCAGCACCCAGAGAATCTACAATGAGCAGTTCTTC.

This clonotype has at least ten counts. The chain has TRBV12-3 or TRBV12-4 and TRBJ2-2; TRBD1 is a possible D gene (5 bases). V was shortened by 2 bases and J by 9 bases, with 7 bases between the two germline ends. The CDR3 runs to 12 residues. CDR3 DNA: TGTGCCAGCAGTTTACAGGGTCGGGAGCTGTTTTTT. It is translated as CASSLQGRELFF.

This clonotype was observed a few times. CDR3 region: CASNEGQGFNEQYF. The CDR3 nucleotides read TGTGCCAGCAACGAGGGACAGGGGTTCAACGAGCAGTACTTC. The gene calls are TRBV2 and TRBJ2-7, with 10 bases lining up with TRBD1. Germline lookup yields CDR1 SNHLY and CDR2 FYNNEI. The CDR3 runs to 14 residues. J gave up 5 bases and V 7 bases, and 8 bases lay outside the gene matches. Filled out from reference TRBV2 and TRBJ2-7, the complete variable domain reads EPEVTQTPSHQVTQMGQEVILRCVPISNHLYFYWYRQILGQKVEFLVSFYNNEISEKSEIFDDQFSVERPDGSNFTLKIRSTKLEDSAMYFCASNEGQGFNEQYFGPGTRLTVT.

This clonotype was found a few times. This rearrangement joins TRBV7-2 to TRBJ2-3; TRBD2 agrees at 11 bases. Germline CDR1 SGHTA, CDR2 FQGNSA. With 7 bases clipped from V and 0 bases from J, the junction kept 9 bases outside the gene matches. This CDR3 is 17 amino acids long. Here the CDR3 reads CASKFSGRAPSTDTQYF. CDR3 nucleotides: TGTGCCAGCAAGTTTAGCGGGAGGGCCCCTAGCACAGATACGCAGTATTTT.

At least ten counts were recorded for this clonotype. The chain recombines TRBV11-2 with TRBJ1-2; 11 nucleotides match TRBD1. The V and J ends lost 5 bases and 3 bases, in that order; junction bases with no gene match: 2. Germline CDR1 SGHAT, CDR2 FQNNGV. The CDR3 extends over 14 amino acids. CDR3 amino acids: CASSRTGGDYGYTF. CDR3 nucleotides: TGTGCCAGCAGCCGGACAGGGGGCGACTATGGCTACACCTTC.

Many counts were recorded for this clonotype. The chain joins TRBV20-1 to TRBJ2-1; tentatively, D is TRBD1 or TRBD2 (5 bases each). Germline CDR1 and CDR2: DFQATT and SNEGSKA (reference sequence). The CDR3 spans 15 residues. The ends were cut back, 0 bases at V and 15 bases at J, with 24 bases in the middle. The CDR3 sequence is CSARDFLQVRDGVFF. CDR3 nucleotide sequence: TGCAGTGCTAGAGATTTCCTTCAAGTCCGGGACGGCGTGTTCTTC.

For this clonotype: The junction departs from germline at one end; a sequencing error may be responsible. CDR3 DNA: TGTGCCAGCAGCCAGTCCGCGCACTGGGGCGGTAGCACAGAAACGCAGTATTTT. Translation: CASSQSAHWGGSTETQYF. The chain carries TRBV14 and TRBJ2-3, with a weak D call TRBD1 (5 bases). CDR1 is SGHDN, CDR2 FVKESK, per germline. There are 18 residues in the CDR3.

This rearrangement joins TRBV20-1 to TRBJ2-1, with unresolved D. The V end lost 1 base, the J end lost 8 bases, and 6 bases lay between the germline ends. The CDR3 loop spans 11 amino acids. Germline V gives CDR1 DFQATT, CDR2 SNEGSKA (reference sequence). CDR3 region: CSARGSDEQFF. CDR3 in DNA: TGCAGTGCTAGAGGTTCGGATGAGCAGTTCTTC.

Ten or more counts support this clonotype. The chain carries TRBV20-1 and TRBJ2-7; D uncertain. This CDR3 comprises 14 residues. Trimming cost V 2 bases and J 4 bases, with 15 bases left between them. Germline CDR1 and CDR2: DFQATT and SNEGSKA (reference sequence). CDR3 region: CSARRPRSIYEQYF. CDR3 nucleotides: TGCAGTGCTAGACGTCCTAGATCTATTTACGAGCAGTACTTC.

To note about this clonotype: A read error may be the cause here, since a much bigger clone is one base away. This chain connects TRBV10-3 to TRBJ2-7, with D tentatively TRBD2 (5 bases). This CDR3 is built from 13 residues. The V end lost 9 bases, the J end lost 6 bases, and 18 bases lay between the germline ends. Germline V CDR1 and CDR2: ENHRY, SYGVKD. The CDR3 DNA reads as TGTGCCATTTTACAAGTTCCAGGAGGCGAGCAGTACTTC. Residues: CAILQVPGGEQYF.